This T cell receptor beta chain is from a study of regulatory T cells in long-lasting Graves disease. With 1 base removed from V and 2 bases from J, the gap between germline ends came to 18 bases. The CDR3 runs to 17 residues. CDR1 MNHEY and CDR2 SMNVEV come from the germline V gene (reference sequence). Time point here: newly diagnosed GD, antithyroid drugs for less than 3 months. RNA from PBMCs was the source of the TCR library. Researchers made TCR beta libraries by using iRepertoire HTBI primers and running Arm-PCR on CDR3 regions. TCRdb redid the calling of the multiplex PCR reads with MiXCR, one entry per CDR3 protein. Among hundreds of thousands of distinct CDR3 sequences listed, around an eighth were seen once. This clonotype was seen ten or more times. These same records also appear under a second study, on T cells in Graves' hyperthyroidism and ophthalmopathy.

The receptor was isolated from a man aged 25 to 40 with Graves disease. This chain joins TRBV27 and TRBJ2-7; a weak D match, TRBD2 (5 bases). Sequencing used peripheral blood mononuclear cells (PBMCs), obtained at new diagnosis, from a patient treated with antithyroid drugs. The DNA of the CDR3 is TGTGCCAGCAGTTTATTGGCAATTTCCGGGGATGCCTACGAGCAGTACTTC. It translates to CASSLLAISGDAYEQYF.